Below, 10 T cell receptor beta chains from the same sample are listed, as sequenced in a study of tumor T cells in aggressive B-cell lymphoma. Some clones are missing from TCRdb's copy, which holds only in-frame ones; the method was immunoSEQ multiplex PCR. The repertoire holds roughly 8,100 clones, with under 85% as singletons. Sequenced: tumor tissue. Source of these receptors: an adult with diffuse large B cell lymphoma.

The chain is built from TRBV27 and TRBJ2-1; 10 bases are shared with TRBD2. This CDR3 is built from 17 residues. J lost 2 bases, V lost 2 bases, and 6 bases had no gene match. Germline V CDR1 and CDR2: MNHEY, SMNVEV (reference sequence). In DNA, the CDR3 is TGTGCCAGCAGTTTAGGACTAGCGGCCTTCCCCTACAATGAGCAGTTCTTC. It translates to CASSLGLAAFPYNEQFF.

V and J are TRBV30 and TRBJ1-3; 7 bases fit TRBD1. The CDR3 has 13 residues. Losses at the gene ends were 7 bases for V and 1 base for J; bases not matched to a gene: 4. Germline V gene data show CDR1 as GTSNPN and CDR2 as SVGIG (reference sequence). DNA for the CDR3: TGTGCCTCTAGACAGGGATCTGGAAACACCATATATTTT. It is translated as CASRQGSGNTIYF.

This clone was seen only a few times. The chain joins TRBV4-3 to TRBJ2-7, with 7 bases matching TRBD1. CDR3 size: 14 residues. V trimming: 4 bases; J trimming: 4 bases; junction bases outside the gene matches: 7. CDR1 is LGHNA, CDR2 YSLEER, per germline. The CDR3 sequence is CASSPDRVKYEQYF. The CDR3 DNA follows: TGCGCCAGCAGCCCAGACAGGGTGAAGTACGAGCAGTACTTC.

DNA of the CDR3: TGTGCCAGCACCACAGGCGGGGGGGGTTCCTATGGCTACACCTTC. Its protein product is CASTTGGGGSYGYTF. The chain employs TRBV9 and TRBJ1-2, with D maybe TRBD1 (5 bases). This CDR3 has 15 amino acids. The V end lost 6 bases, the J end lost 4 bases, and 19 bases lay between the germline ends. Germline V CDR1 and CDR2: SGDLS, YYNGEE.

Comment on this clone: A read error may produce the germline difference seen at one junction end. Other nucleotide sequences from this sample produce the same CDR3. This chain joins TRBV5-4 and TRBJ2-7; D perhaps matches TRBD1 (5 bases). Germline V gene data show CDR1 as SGHNT and CDR2 as YYREEE (reference sequence). The CDR3 runs to 12 residues. Written as DNA, the CDR3 is TGTGCTAGCAGCTCAGGGTTGTACGAGCAGTACTTC. Translated, it gives CASSSGLYEQYF.

The J gene is TRBJ1-5, the V gene TRBV6-5, with D unclear. The CDR3 runs to 13 residues. Germline V gives CDR1 MNHEY, CDR2 SVGAGI. Trimming pared 2 bases from V and 6 bases from J, leaving 8 bases between. CDR3 region: CASSYGFGQPQHF. DNA for the CDR3: TGTGCCAGCAGTTACGGCTTTGGTCAGCCCCAGCATTTT.

This clone is a singleton in its sample. The chain joins TRBV27 to TRBJ1-1; weak D call: TRBD1 (6 bases). The V and J ends lost 5 bases and 1 base respectively, with 11 bases between them. CDR1 and CDR2 from the germline V gene are MNHEY and SMNVEV (reference sequence). The CDR3 length is 14 residues. The CDR3 reads CASSTQGWNTEAFF. The CDR3 DNA reads as TGTGCCAGCAGTACTCAGGGGTGGAACACTGAAGCTTTCTTT.

The chain carries TRBV27 and TRBJ1-4; D ambiguous. From germline, CDR1 is MNHEY and CDR2 SMNVEV (reference sequence). Trimming removed 3 bases at V and 9 bases at J, with 11 bases between. The CDR3 is 13 residues long. The CDR3 DNA reads as TGTGCCAGCAGTTTGACTTACCAGAAAAAACTGTTTTTT. Translated: CASSLTYQKKLFF.

The V and J genes are TRBV19 and TRBJ1-5, with D possibly being TRBD1 (5 bases). In germline, CDR1 is LNHDA, CDR2 SQIVND (reference sequence). CDR3 length: 15 amino acids. The V end lost 3 bases, the J end lost 5 bases, and 14 bases lay between the germline ends. CDR3 in amino acids: CASSIARGSYQPQHF. CDR3 nucleotides: TGTGCCAGTAGTATCGCCCGGGGGTCTTATCAGCCCCAGCATTTT.

The chain links TRBV7-9 to TRBJ2-3, with D possibly being TRBD2 (5 bases). Trimming cost V 5 bases and J 5 bases, with 8 bases left between them. The germline CDR1 and CDR2 sequences are SEHNR and FQNEAQ (reference sequence). The CDR3 runs 12 residues. DNA of the CDR3: TGTGCCAGCAGCCGGGAAGGAGATACGCAGTATTTT. Translation: CASSREGDTQYF.